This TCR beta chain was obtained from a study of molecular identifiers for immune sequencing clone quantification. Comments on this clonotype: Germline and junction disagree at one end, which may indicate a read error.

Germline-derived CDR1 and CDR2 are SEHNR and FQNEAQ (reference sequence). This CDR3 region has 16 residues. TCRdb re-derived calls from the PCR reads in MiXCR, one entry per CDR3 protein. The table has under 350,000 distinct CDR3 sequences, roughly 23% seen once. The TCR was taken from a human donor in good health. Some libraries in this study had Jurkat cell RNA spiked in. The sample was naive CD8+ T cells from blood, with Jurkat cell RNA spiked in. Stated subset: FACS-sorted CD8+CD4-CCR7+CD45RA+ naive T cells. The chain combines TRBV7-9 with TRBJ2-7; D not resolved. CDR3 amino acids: CASSLPTRETTYELYF. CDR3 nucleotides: TGTGCCAGCAGCTTACCCACAAGAGAGACAACCTACGAGCTGTACTTC.